This record looks at one T cell receptor (beta chain) sequence and its context. Its antigen remains unidentified. This entry comes from a study of T cells in localized non-small cell lung cancer. Notes on the study in general: An association was observed between higher blood T cell density and longer overall survival.

This CDR3 has 17 residues. The ends lost 3 bases at V and 4 bases at J; junction bases unmatched: 9. Per the germline V gene, CDR1 is SGHNT and CDR2 is YYREEE (reference sequence). Sequencing used immunoSEQ multiplex PCR; TCRdb keeps in-frame clones, though not all of them. This sample has 45,000 to 55,000 clones; roughly 90% occur once, and the top ten carry over 15%. Here the sequenced sample was peripheral blood, taken before any cancer treatment. The clonotype originates from a male donor older than 55 with stage III squamous cell lung carcinoma. The chain employs TRBV5-4 and TRBJ2-3; 12 bases align to TRBD2. For the CDR3, the DNA is TGTGCCAGCAGCTCCTCTCCTAGCGGGGGGGCCTCAGATACGCAGTATTTT. Protein sequence: CASSSSPSGGASDTQYF.